Listed here is a single T cell receptor beta chain. The record originates from a study of blood T cell repertoires in COVID-19. For the study at large: Acute and convalescent COVID-19 samples came from the United States, Italy and Spain.

Sequenced by immunoSEQ multiplex PCR; TCRdb stores in-frame clones only, minus some. The data show around 250,000 clones, roughly 81% seen once. This sequence was found in a woman in her forties or fifties who had been exposed to COVID-19. Source material: PBMCs or T cells enriched from blood (not recorded which).

CDR3 residues: CASSLGTGGSDTQYF. The CDR3 bases are TGTGCCAGCTCCCTCGGGACAGGGGGCTCAGATACGCAGTATTTT. The genes are TRBV18 and TRBJ2-3; 12 positions agree with TRBD1. Germline V gives CDR1 KGHSH, CDR2 LQKENI. This CDR3 has 15 amino acids. The V gene end was trimmed by 6 bases and the J gene end by 4 bases; junction bases not matched to a gene: 5.